A single sample is the source of the 5 T cell receptor beta chains below, sequenced in a study of cytomegalovirus exposure and HLA in healthy donors. The data were produced by immunoSEQ multiplex PCR, yet TCRdb's version contains in-frame clones alone and is incomplete. The sample records 150,000 to 200,000 clones, approximately 84% being singletons. The sequenced sample consisted of PBMCs. The receptors originated from a young man in good health and CMV-seropositive.

The chain employs TRBV6-1 and TRBJ2-1, with 7 positions matching TRBD2. Germline CDR1 reads MNHNS; CDR2 reads SASEGT. The CDR3 runs to 15 residues. V shed 6 bases and J 6 bases; nucleotides not matched to a gene: 11. The CDR3 loop reads CASSRGREPSNEQFF. For the CDR3, the DNA is TGTGCCAGCAGCCGTGGGCGGGAGCCCAGCAATGAGCAGTTCTTC.

This chain uses TRBV28 with TRBJ1-1; TRBD1 might be the D (5 bases). Germline V gives CDR1 MDHEN, CDR2 SYDVKM. The CDR3 covers 16 residues. The V end lost 7 bases, the J end lost 0 bases, and 18 bases lay between the germline ends. The CDR3 sequence: CASNKGARNMNTEAFF. CDR3 in DNA: TGTGCCAGCAACAAAGGGGCACGCAACATGAACACTGAAGCTTTCTTT.

The gene calls are TRBV27 and TRBJ2-2, with no clear D. This CDR3 has 16 amino acids. V was clipped by 3 bases and J by 1 base, with 12 bases between them. Germline V gives CDR1 MNHEY, CDR2 SMNVEV (reference sequence). The chain's CDR3 is CASSFVFGRNTGELFF. Here the CDR3 DNA reads TGTGCCAGCAGTTTTGTATTCGGTCGGAACACCGGGGAGCTGTTTTTT.

This clone came up a few times. The chain is built from TRBV7-2 and TRBJ2-2; D may be TRBD2 (6 bases). This CDR3 is 15 amino acids long. Trimming left V 5 bases short and J 4 bases short, with 14 bases between. From germline, CDR1 is SGHTA and CDR2 FQGNSA. For the CDR3, the DNA is TGTGCCAGCAGCCTAACGACTAGGGGCACCGGGGAGCTGTTTTTT. This gives the protein CASSLTTRGTGELFF.

This chain joins TRBV30 and TRBJ2-5; TRBD2 matches at 12 bases. Germline CDR1 and CDR2: GTSNPN and SVGIG (reference sequence). The J segment lost 4 bases and the V segment lost 5 bases, leaving 2 bases of the junction unmatched. CDR3 length: 13 amino acids. DNA of the CDR3: TGTGCCTGGGGGGGACTAGCGGGAGAGACCCAGTACTTC. It specifies CAWGGLAGETQYF. Full variable domain (remainder filled in from reference TRBV30 and TRBJ2-5): SQTIHQWPATLVQPVGSPLSLECTVEGTSNPNLYWYRQAAGRGLQLLFYSVGIGQISSEVPQNLSASRPQDRQFILSSKKLLLSDSGFYLCAWGGLAGETQYFGPGTRLLVL.